What follows describes a single T cell receptor (beta chain). The sample comes from a study of radiotherapy plus CTLA-4 blockade in lung cancer. Looked up from germline, CDR1 is SGHDN and CDR2 is FVKESK. The CDR3 totals 16 residues. The V and J ends lost 4 bases and 0 bases respectively, with 15 bases between them. Measured with immunoSEQ multiplex PCR; TCRdb has only the in-frame clones, and not every one. The table records approximately 83,000 clones, 60% to 85% of them present only once. The chain employs TRBV14 and TRBJ2-5, with a weak D call TRBD2 (7 bases). The TCR comes from a human donor with non-small cell lung cancer who had a partial response to radiotherapy plus ipilimumab. Some clones in this sample may be carry-over from other donors' samples. Sequencing was performed on peripheral blood, taken from a patient treated with radiotherapy plus ipilimumab. CDR3 residues: CASSPRRGTNQETQYF. DNA of the CDR3: TGTGCCAGCAGCCCCCGAAGGGGGACTAACCAAGAGACCCAGTACTTC.